This T cell receptor (beta chain) comes out of a study of cytomegalovirus exposure and HLA in healthy donors. This CDR3 comprises 11 residues. Trimming pared 2 bases from V and 10 bases from J, leaving 9 bases between. Germline V lookup: CDR1 SGHAT, CDR2 FQNNGV. Findings and caveats of the study: The authors listed 180 or so TCR beta chains as cytomegalovirus-associated.

60 Vbeta and 13 Jbeta primers were used in PCR. Here immunoSEQ multiplex PCR was the method, and the copy in TCRdb shows in-frame clones only, minus some. This table holds 120,000 or so clones, around 74% found once. Note on this clone: Its antigen is not known.

There were likely unrecorded immune exposures, though donors were nominally healthy when sampled. This clonotype originated in a man in his 60s in good health and CMV-seropositive. The material sequenced was PBMCs. This chain uses TRBV11-2 with TRBJ2-7; the D gene is possibly TRBD2 (5 bases). The CDR3 sequence is CASSLNGRQYF. For the CDR3, the DNA is TGTGCCAGCAGCTTAAATGGGAGACAGTACTTC.